This T cell receptor beta chain derives from a study of beta chain features in type 1 diabetes. Across the study: No patient-donor differences in age, gender, total cells or subset yield.

CD4+ naive, central memory, regulatory and stem cell-like memory cells were sorted via CD45RO/CCR7/CD25/CD127/CD95/CD27. Only a few counts were recorded for this clone. Its antigen is still unknown. Of the isolated RNA, all was reverse transcribed, and so the sequenced material was expressed TCRB transcripts. Generated by immunoSEQ multiplex PCR, the TCRdb table keeps only in-frame clones and is missing some. In the table there are more than 150,000 clones, approximately 9% of which are singletons. This CDR3 contains 15 residues. Trimming at V came to 0 bases and at J to 10 bases, leaving 12 bases not matched to a gene. Germline V gene sequence: CDR1 SGHNT, CDR2 YYREEE (reference sequence). Study-wide points: When Type 1 diabetes patients were examined, their TCRB CDR3s proved moderately but significantly shorter in all four CD4+ subsets. In type 1 diabetes patients, VDJ junctions had fewer insertions; deletions at these junctions were more frequent.

This chain uses TRBV5-4 with TRBJ1-1; 7 bases map to TRBD1. Sequencing used central memory CD4+ T cells from blood. The TCR originated in a woman aged 18-29 years in good health. CDR3: CASSLAGTGVKRAFF. DNA for the CDR3: TGTGCCAGCAGCTTGGCCGGTACAGGGGTAAAGAGAGCTTTCTTT.